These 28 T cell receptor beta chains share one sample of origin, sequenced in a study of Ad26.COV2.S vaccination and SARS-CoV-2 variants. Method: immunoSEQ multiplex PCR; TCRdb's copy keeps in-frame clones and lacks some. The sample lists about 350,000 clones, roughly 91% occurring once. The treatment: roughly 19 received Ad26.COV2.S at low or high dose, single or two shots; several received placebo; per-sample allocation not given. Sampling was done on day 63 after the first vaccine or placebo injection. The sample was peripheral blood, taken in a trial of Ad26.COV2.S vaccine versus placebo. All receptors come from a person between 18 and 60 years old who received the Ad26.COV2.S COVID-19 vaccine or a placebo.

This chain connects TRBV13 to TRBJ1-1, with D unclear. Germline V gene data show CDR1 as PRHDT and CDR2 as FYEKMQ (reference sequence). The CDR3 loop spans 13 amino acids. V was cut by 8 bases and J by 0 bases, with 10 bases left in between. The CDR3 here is CASLGRLNTEAFF. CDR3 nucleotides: TGTGCCAGCTTAGGCAGATTGAACACTGAAGCTTTCTTT.

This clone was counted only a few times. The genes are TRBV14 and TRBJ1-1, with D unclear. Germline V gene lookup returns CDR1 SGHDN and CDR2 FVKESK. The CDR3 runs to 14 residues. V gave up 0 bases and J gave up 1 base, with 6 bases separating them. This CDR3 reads CASSQEWGNTEAFF. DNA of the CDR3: TGTGCCAGCAGCCAAGAATGGGGGAACACTGAAGCTTTCTTT.

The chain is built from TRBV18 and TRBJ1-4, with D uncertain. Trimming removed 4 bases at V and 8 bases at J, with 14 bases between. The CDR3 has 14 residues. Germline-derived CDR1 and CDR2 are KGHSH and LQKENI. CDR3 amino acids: CASSRGSDPEKLFF. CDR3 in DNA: TGTGCCAGCTCACGCGGGTCCGACCCGGAAAAACTGTTTTTT.

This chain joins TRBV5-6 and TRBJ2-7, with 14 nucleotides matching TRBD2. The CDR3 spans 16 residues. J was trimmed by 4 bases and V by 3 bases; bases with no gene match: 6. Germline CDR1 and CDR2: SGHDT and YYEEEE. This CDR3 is CASSSGLAGGFYEQYF. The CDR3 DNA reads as TGTGCCAGCAGCTCCGGACTAGCGGGAGGATTTTACGAGCAGTACTTC.

In nucleotides, the CDR3 is TGCGCCAGCAGGCCAGTAGTGGGAACTGAAGCTTTCTTT. Translation gives CASRPVVGTEAFF. V gene TRBV5-1 combines with J gene TRBJ1-1; the D is unclear. The length of the CDR3 is 13 residues. The ends were cut back, 5 bases at V and 5 bases at J, with 13 bases in the middle. Germline V gene lookup returns CDR1 SGHRS and CDR2 YFSETQ.

The CDR3 DNA reads as TGTGCCTGGAGTACGGGAGGGGGCAATGAGCAGTTCTTC. This codes for CAWSTGGGNEQFF. The gene calls are TRBV30 and TRBJ2-1; 8 positions match TRBD2. V was clipped by 2 bases and J by 6 bases; unmatched bases: 3. This CDR3 has 13 residues. The germline V gene encodes CDR1 GTSNPN and CDR2 SVGIG (reference sequence).

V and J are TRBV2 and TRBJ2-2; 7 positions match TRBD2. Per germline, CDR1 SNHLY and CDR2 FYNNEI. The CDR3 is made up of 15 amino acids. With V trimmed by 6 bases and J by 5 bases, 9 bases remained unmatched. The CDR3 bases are TGTGCCAGCAGAAATAGGGAGGGGAGGACCGGGGAGCTGTTTTTT. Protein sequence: CASRNREGRTGELFF.

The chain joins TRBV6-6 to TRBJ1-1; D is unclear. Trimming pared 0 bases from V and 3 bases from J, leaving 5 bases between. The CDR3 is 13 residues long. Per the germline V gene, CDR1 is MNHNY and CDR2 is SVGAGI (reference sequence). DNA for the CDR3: TGTGCCAGCAGTTACTCGTACTACACTGAAGCTTTCTTT. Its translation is CASSYSYYTEAFF.

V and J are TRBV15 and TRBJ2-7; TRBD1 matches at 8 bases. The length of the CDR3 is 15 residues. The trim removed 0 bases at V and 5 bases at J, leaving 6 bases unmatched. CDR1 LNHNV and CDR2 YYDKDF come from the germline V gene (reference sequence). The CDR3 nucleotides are TGTGCCACCAGCAGAGAAGGCAGGGGGCGCGACGAGCAGTACTTC. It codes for CATSREGRGRDEQYF.

The CDR3 nucleotides are TGCGCCAGCAGCCCGGGACTAGCGGGAGGGCACAATGAGCAGTTCTTC. Its translation is CASSPGLAGGHNEQFF. The rearrangement joins TRBV4-1 to TRBJ2-1; 16 bases line up with TRBD2. The CDR3 sequence is 16 residues long. J gave up 5 bases and V 4 bases, and 2 bases lay outside the gene matches. Germline loops: CDR1 MGHRA, CDR2 YSYEKL.

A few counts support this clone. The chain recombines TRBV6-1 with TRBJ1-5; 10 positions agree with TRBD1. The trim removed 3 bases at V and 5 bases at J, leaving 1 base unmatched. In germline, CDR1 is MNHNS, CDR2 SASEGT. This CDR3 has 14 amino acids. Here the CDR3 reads CASSDDRGHQPQHF. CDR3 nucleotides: TGTGCCAGCAGTGACGACAGGGGGCATCAGCCCCAGCATTTT.

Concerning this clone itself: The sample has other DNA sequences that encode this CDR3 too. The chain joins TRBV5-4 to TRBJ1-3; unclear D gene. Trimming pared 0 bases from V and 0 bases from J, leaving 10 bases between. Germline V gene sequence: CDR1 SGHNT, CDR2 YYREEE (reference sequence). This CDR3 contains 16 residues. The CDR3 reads CASSLGGRSSGNTIYF. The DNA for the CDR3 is TGTGCCAGCAGCTTGGGAGGGAGGAGCTCTGGAAACACCATATATTTT.

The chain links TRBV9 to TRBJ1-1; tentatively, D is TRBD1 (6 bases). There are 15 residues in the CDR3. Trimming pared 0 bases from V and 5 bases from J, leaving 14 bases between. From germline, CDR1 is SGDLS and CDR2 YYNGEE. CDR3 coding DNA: TGTGCCAGCAGCGTAGATCCGGGGGCGGATACTGAAGCTTTCTTT. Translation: CASSVDPGADTEAFF.

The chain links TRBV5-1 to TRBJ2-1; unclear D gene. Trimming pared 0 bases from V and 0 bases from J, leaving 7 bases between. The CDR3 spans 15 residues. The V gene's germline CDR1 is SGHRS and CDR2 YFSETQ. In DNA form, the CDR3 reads TGCGCCAGCAGCTTGGTGACGAGCTCCTACAATGAGCAGTTCTTC. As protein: CASSLVTSSYNEQFF.

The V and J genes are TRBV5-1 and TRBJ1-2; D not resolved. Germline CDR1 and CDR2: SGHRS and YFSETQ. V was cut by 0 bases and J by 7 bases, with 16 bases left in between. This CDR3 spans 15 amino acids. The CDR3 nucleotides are TGCGCCAGCAGCTTGGAACTGGGAGAAGCTTTTGGCTACACCTTC. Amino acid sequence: CASSLELGEAFGYTF.

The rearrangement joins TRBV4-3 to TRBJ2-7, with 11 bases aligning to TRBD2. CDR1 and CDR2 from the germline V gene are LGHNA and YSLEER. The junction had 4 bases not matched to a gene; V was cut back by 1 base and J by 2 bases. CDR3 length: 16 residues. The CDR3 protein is CASSQGLSGGAYEQYF. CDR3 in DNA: TGCGCCAGCAGCCAAGGTCTTAGCGGGGGGGCCTACGAGCAGTACTTC.

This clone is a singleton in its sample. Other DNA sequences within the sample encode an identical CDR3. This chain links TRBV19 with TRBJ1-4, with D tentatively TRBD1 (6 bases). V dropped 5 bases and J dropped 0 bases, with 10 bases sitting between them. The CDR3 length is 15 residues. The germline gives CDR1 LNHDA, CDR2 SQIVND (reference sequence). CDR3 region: CASSPRTATNEKLFF. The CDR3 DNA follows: TGTGCCAGTAGTCCGCGGACAGCAACTAATGAAAAACTGTTTTTT.

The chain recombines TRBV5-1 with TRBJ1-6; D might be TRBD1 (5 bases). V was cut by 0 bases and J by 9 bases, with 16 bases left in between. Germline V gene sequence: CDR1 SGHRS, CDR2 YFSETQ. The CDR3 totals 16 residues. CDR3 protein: CASSLAAGEGSSPLHF. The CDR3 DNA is TGCGCCAGCAGCTTGGCGGCGGGGGAGGGGAGTTCACCCCTCCACTTT.

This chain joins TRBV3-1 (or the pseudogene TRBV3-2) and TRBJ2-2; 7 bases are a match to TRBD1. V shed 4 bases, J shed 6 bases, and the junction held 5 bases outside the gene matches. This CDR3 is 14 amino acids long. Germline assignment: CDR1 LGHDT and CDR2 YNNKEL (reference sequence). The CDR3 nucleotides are TGTGCCAGCAGCCTAGGAACAGGGGCCGGGGAGCTGTTTTTT. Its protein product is CASSLGTGAGELFF.

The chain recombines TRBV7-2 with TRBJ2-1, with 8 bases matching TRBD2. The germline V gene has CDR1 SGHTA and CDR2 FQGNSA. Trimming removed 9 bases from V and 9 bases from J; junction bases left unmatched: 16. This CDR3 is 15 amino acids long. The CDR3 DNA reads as TGTGCCAGTAATGAGCCGGGGGGGCTTAAAAGTGAGCAGTTCTTC. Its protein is CASNEPGGLKSEQFF. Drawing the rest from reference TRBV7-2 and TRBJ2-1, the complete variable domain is GAGVSQSPSNKVTEKGKDVELRCDPISGHTALYWYRQSLGQGLEFLIYFQGNSAPDKSGLPSDRFSAERTGGSVSTLTIQRTQQEDSAVYLCASNEPGGLKSEQFFGPGTRLTVL.

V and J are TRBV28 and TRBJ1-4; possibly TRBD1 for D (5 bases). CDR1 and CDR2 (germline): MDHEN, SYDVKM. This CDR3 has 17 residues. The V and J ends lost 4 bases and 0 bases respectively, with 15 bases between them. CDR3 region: CASSSGGGEATNEKLFF. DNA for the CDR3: TGTGCCAGCAGTTCCGGGGGAGGTGAGGCAACTAATGAAAAACTGTTTTTT.

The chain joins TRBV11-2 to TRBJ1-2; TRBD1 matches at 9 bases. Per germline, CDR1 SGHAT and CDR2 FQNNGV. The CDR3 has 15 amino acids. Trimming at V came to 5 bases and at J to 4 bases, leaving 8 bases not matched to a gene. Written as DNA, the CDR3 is TGTGCCAGCAGCCCGGACAGGGGTGGGGTCTATGGCTACACCTTC. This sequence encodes CASSPDRGGVYGYTF.

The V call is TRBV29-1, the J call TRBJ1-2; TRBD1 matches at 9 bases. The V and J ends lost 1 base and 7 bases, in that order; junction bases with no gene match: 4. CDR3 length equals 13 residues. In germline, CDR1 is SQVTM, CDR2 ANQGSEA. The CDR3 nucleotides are TGCAGCGTTGAAGGACAGGGGGGAATTGGCTACACCTTC. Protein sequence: CSVEGQGGIGYTF.

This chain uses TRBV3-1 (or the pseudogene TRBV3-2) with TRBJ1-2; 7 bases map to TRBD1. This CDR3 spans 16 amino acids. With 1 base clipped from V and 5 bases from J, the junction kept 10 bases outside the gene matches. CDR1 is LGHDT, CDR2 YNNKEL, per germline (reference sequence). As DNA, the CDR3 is TGTGCCAGCAGCCAAGGGGGGCCACAGGGGAATTATGGCTACACCTTC. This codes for CASSQGGPQGNYGYTF.

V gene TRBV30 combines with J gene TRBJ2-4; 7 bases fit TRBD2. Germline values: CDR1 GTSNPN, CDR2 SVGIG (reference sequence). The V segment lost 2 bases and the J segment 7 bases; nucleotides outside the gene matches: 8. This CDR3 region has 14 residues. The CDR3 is CAWSRIASGNIQYF. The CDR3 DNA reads TGTGCCTGGAGTCGGATTGCTAGCGGTAACATTCAGTACTTC.

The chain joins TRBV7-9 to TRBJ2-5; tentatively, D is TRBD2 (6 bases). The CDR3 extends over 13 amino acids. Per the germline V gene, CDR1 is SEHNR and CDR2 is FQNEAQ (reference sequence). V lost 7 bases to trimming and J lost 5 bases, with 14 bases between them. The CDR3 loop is CASKGGVSETQYF. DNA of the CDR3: TGTGCCAGCAAAGGAGGGGTATCCGAGACCCAGTACTTC. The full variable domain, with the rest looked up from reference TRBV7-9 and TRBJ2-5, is DTGVSQNPRHKITKRGQNVTFRCDPISEHNRLYWYRQTLGQGPEFLTYFQNEAQLEKSRLLSDRFSAERPKGSFSTLEIQRTEQGDSAMYLCASKGGVSETQYFGPGTRLLVL.

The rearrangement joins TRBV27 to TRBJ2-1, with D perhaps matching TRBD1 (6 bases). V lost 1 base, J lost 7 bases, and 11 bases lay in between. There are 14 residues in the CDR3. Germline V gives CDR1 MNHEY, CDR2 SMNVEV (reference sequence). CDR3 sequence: CASSLWGPGNEQFF. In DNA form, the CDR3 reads TGTGCCAGCAGTTTATGGGGGCCGGGGAATGAGCAGTTCTTC.

The CDR3 spells CASSLGGLDGYTF. The CDR3 DNA sequence: TGTGCCAGCAGCTTAGGAGGATTGGATGGCTACACCTTC. The chain recombines TRBV7-9 with TRBJ1-2, with D hard to call. CDR3 length: 13 residues. V was shortened by 1 base and J by 6 bases, with 9 bases between the two germline ends. Germline V CDR1 and CDR2: SEHNR, FQNEAQ (reference sequence).